Presented here are 18 T cell receptor beta chains from one specimen sequenced in a study of shared clonotypes between healthy human individuals. Generated by immunoSEQ multiplex PCR, the TCRdb table keeps only in-frame clones and is missing some. The table lists about 2.4 million clones, roughly 93% of them singletons. The sample consisted of naive CD4+ T cells from PBMCs. As to subset: CD45RA+ positively selected. The source of these receptors is a man aged 18 to 30 in good health. Some clones in this sample may be carry-over from other donors' samples.

The rearrangement uses TRBV6-5 and TRBJ2-7; TRBD1 matches 8 bases. The CDR3 spans 16 residues. Germline CDR1 reads MNHEY; CDR2 reads SVGAGI. V was pared by 0 bases and J by 8 bases, with 12 bases of the junction left unmatched. Here the CDR3 reads CASSYSTPTQGAQQYF. The CDR3 bases are TGTGCCAGCAGTTACTCGACGCCTACCCAGGGGGCGCAGCAGTACTTC.

The chain uses TRBV28 and TRBJ2-2; 8 nucleotides align to TRBD2. The CDR3 consists of 17 residues. The V and J ends lost 5 bases and 0 bases, in that order; junction bases with no gene match: 8. Germline V gives CDR1 MDHEN, CDR2 SYDVKM. CDR3 coding DNA: TGTGCCAGCAGTGGGGGAGGCGGGAGGCCGAACACCGGGGAGCTGTTTTTT. Protein sequence: CASSGGGGRPNTGELFF.

Worth noting for this clone: Other DNA sequences from this sample encode an identical CDR3 as well. The chain links TRBV28 to TRBJ1-5, with D possibly being TRBD1 (5 bases). Per germline, CDR1 MDHEN and CDR2 SYDVKM. This CDR3 spans 14 amino acids. V lost 6 bases and J lost 1, with 10 bases in between. CDR3 in DNA: TGTGCCAGCAGAGATCAGGGAAGCAATCAGCCCCAGCATTTT. Encoded protein: CASRDQGSNQPQHF. The variable domain in full, completed from reference TRBV28 and TRBJ1-5, reads DVKVTQSSRYLVKRTGEKVFLECVQDMDHENMFWYRQDPGLGLRLIYFSYDVKMKEKGDIPEGYSVSREKKERFSLILESASTNQTSMYLCASRDQGSNQPQHFGDGTRLSIL.

This sequence joins TRBV9 and TRBJ2-2, with TRBD1 as a possible D gene (6 bases). From germline, CDR1 is SGDLS and CDR2 YYNGEE. The CDR3 covers 14 residues. V was clipped by 5 bases and J by 2 bases, with 10 bases between them. This CDR3 is CASRGRGNTGELFF. Written as DNA, the CDR3 is TGTGCCAGCAGAGGCAGGGGAAACACCGGGGAGCTGTTTTTT. Combining the CDR3 with reference TRBV9 and TRBJ2-2 gives the whole variable domain DSGVTQTPKHLITATGQRVTLRCSPRSGDLSVYWYQQSLDQGLQFLIQYYNGEERAKGNILERFSAQQFPDLHSELNLSSLELGDSALYFCASRGRGNTGELFFGEGSRLTVL.

The chain carries TRBV7-9 and TRBJ2-5; either TRBD1 or TRBD2 may supply D (5 bases each). Germline-derived CDR1 and CDR2 are SEHNR and FQNEAQ (reference sequence). V lost 5 bases and J 1 base, leaving 11 bases between the germline ends. This CDR3 comprises 14 residues. The CDR3 loop reads CASSPRGPQETQYF. In DNA form, the CDR3 reads TGTGCCAGCAGCCCACGGGGACCCCAAGAGACCCAGTACTTC. The whole variable domain, remainder taken from reference TRBV7-9 and TRBJ2-5, is DTGVSQNPRHKITKRGQNVTFRCDPISEHNRLYWYRQTLGQGPEFLTYFQNEAQLEKSRLLSDRFSAERPKGSFSTLEIQRTEQGDSAMYLCASSPRGPQETQYFGPGTRLLVL.

The rearrangement joins TRBV5-1 to TRBJ2-7; D ambiguous. V lost 0 bases and J lost 6, with 4 bases in between. CDR3 length: 11 residues. Germline CDR1 SGHRS, CDR2 YFSETQ. The CDR3 region has the DNA TGCGCCAGCAGCTTGGAGCGCGAGCAGTACTTC. Translating it yields CASSLEREQYF.

Regarding this clone: This sample includes further DNA sequences coding for the same CDR3. This rearrangement joins TRBV29-1 to TRBJ2-7; no firm D call. Per germline, CDR1 SQVTM and CDR2 ANQGSEA. The CDR3 contains 10 residues. V lost 7 bases and J 1 base, leaving 5 bases between the germline ends. CDR3 bases: TGCAGCGCAGGTTCCTACGAGCAGTACTTC. Its translation: CSAGSYEQYF.

The V and J genes are TRBV29-1 and TRBJ1-1; D remains unclear. There are 14 residues in the CDR3. In germline, CDR1 is SQVTM, CDR2 ANQGSEA. V was shortened by 6 bases and J by 1 base, with 15 bases between the two germline ends. The chain's CDR3 is CSVILVRKNTEAFF. CDR3 nucleotide sequence: TGCAGCGTCATACTTGTCCGGAAGAACACTGAAGCTTTCTTT.

The chain has TRBV6-6 and TRBJ2-7; D not resolved. The germline V gene has CDR1 MNHNY and CDR2 SVGAGI (reference sequence). The CDR3 sequence is 13 residues long. V was trimmed by 2 bases and J by 6 bases, leaving 11 bases between them. The CDR3 region has the DNA TGTGCCAGCAGTTACCTACGGACGTTCGAGCAGTACTTC. Translating it yields CASSYLRTFEQYF.

The chain couples TRBV5-1 to TRBJ1-4; TRBD1 is a possible D gene (6 bases). The germline V and J ends were trimmed by 0 bases and 7 bases, with 13 bases remaining between them. The CDR3 has 15 amino acids. Per germline, CDR1 SGHRS and CDR2 YFSETQ. The CDR3 nucleotides read TGCGCCAGCAGCTTGGGGGGGCCGCGACCTGAAAAACTGTTTTTT. It specifies CASSLGGPRPEKLFF.

This clone was seen a handful of times. CDR3 DNA: TGTGCCACCAGCAGAGGTCGACAGTTGAGAGAGACCCAGTACTTC. Its protein is CATSRGRQLRETQYF. The genes are TRBV15 and TRBJ2-5; TRBD1 might be the D (5 bases). This CDR3 region has 15 residues. The germline V and J ends were trimmed by 1 base and 4 bases, with 13 bases remaining between them. The V gene's germline CDR1 is LNHNV and CDR2 YYDKDF (reference sequence).

To note about this clone: The sample contains more than one DNA sequence encoding this CDR3. The chain is built from TRBV5-1 and TRBJ2-4; unclear D gene. The V end was cut by 0 bases, the J end by 0 bases, with 7 bases between. The CDR3 extends over 15 amino acids. The germline CDR1 and CDR2 sequences are SGHRS and YFSETQ. The CDR3: CASSLGSVAKNIQYF. For the CDR3, the DNA is TGCGCCAGCAGCTTGGGAAGTGTAGCCAAAAACATTCAGTACTTC. The complete variable domain, with remaining parts taken from reference TRBV5-1 and TRBJ2-4, reads KAGVTQTPRYLIKTRGQQVTLSCSPISGHRSVSWYQQTPGQGLQFLFEYFSETQRNKGNFPGRFSGRQFSNSRSEMNVSTLELGDSALYLCASSLGSVAKNIQYFGAGTRLSVL.

The sample holds one count of this clone. The V gene is TRBV6-5, the J gene TRBJ1-1; 7 bases agree with TRBD1. The V gene's germline CDR1 is MNHEY and CDR2 SVGAGI. The CDR3 covers 14 residues. The trim removed 10 bases at V and 4 bases at J, leaving 12 bases unmatched. CDR3 bases: TGTGCCACCAAATCAGGAGGGGGCTTCACTGAAGCTTTCTTT. Translation gives CATKSGGGFTEAFF.

The rearrangement uses TRBV6-5 and TRBJ2-1; TRBD1 matches 9 bases. The CDR3 is 15 residues long. Germline CDR1 reads MNHEY; CDR2 reads SVGAGI. Germline trimming cut 4 bases from V and 5 bases from J; bases unmatched to any gene: 6. DNA of the CDR3: TGTGCCAGCAGTTCCTGGGACAGGGCCAACAATGAGCAGTTCTTC. The encoded protein is CASSSWDRANNEQFF.

A remark on this clone: This sample includes further DNA sequences coding for the same CDR3. This sequence joins TRBV28 and TRBJ2-5; the D gene is possibly TRBD1 (5 bases). Per the germline V gene, CDR1 is MDHEN and CDR2 is SYDVKM. V lost 3 bases to trimming and J lost 2 bases, with 10 bases between them. This CDR3 region has 14 residues. CDR3 protein: CASSLGGAQETQYF. DNA of the CDR3: TGTGCCAGCAGTTTGGGTGGGGCACAAGAGACCCAGTACTTC.

In the case of this clone: This sample includes further DNA sequences coding for the same CDR3. The genes are TRBV20-1 and TRBJ1-4; D uncertain. Germline V gene data show CDR1 as DFQATT and CDR2 as SNEGSKA (reference sequence). The V gene lost 2 bases and the J gene lost 8 bases, with 3 bases spanning the gap. The CDR3 extends over 10 amino acids. CDR3: CSARREKLFF. CDR3 bases: TGCAGTGCTAGACGAGAAAAACTGTTTTTT.

The V gene is TRBV2, the J gene TRBJ2-1; 10 nucleotides line up with TRBD1. The CDR3 sequence is 16 residues long. With 1 base clipped from V and 4 bases from J, the junction kept 4 bases outside the gene matches. Germline loops: CDR1 SNHLY, CDR2 FYNNEI. In DNA form, the CDR3 reads TGTGCCAGCAGTGAAGGGACAGGGGGTATTTACAATGAGCAGTTCTTC. Its translation is CASSEGTGGIYNEQFF.

V gene TRBV7-8 combines with J gene TRBJ2-5, with TRBD2 as a possible D gene (5 bases). The DNA end lines up better with TRBJ2-7; the J call may be wrong. This CDR3 contains 15 residues. Looked up from germline, CDR1 is SGHVS and CDR2 is FQNEAQ. CDR3 sequence: CASSVSPGMGYEQYF. In DNA, the CDR3 is TGTGCCAGCAGCGTGTCGCCGGGGATGGGCTACGAGCAGTACTTC.